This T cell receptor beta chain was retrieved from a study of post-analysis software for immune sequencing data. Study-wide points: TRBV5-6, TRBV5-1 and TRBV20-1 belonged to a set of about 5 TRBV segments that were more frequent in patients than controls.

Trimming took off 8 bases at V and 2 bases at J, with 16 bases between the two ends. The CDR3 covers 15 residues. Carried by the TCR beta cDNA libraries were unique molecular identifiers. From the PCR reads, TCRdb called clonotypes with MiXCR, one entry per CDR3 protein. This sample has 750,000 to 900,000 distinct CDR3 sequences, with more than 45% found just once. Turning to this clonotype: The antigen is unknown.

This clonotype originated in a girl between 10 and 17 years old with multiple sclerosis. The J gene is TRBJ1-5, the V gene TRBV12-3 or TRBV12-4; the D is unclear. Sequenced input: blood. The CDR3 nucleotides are TGTGCCAGCCGTGTAGCGAGTTTGGGCAATCAGCCCCAGCATTTT. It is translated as CASRVASLGNQPQHF.